These 21 T cell receptor beta chains share one sample of origin, sequenced in a study of cytomegalovirus exposure and HLA in healthy donors. The PCR contained 60 Vbeta and 13 Jbeta primers. Sequenced by immunoSEQ multiplex PCR; TCRdb stores in-frame clones only, minus some. Of approximately 130,000 clones listed, 60% to 85% are singletons. The specimen was PBMCs. The receptors originated from a man aged 30 to 45 in good health and CMV-seronegative.

This rearrangement joins TRBV2 to TRBJ1-6, with 8 bases aligning to TRBD1. The germline V gene encodes CDR1 SNHLY and CDR2 FYNNEI. Trimming removed 6 bases from V and 1 base from J; junction bases left unmatched: 8. The CDR3 length is 17 residues. The CDR3 nucleotides read TGTGCCAGCAGGGAGGACAGGGTTAAGTCCTATAATTCACCCCTCCACTTT. Encoded protein: CASREDRVKSYNSPLHF.

This sequence joins TRBV4-3 and TRBJ2-7, with 10 bases matching TRBD1. Per the germline V gene, CDR1 is LGHNA and CDR2 is YSLEER. V dropped 1 base and J dropped 2; count of bases not matched to a gene: 2. This CDR3 region has 15 residues. The DNA for the CDR3 is TGCGCCAGCAGCCAAGGGGACAGGGGTCCCTACGAGCAGTACTTC. It specifies CASSQGDRGPYEQYF.

This chain joins TRBV28 and TRBJ1-2, with 10 bases that match TRBD1. Germline V gives CDR1 MDHEN, CDR2 SYDVKM. With 5 bases clipped from V and 3 bases from J, the junction kept 9 bases outside the gene matches. The CDR3 totals 16 residues. The CDR3 DNA follows: TGTGCCAGCAGTCAAGCGACAGGGGGCGCGTACTATGGCTACACCTTC. Its protein is CASSQATGGAYYGYTF.

The gene calls are TRBV4-2 and TRBJ2-5; D is perhaps TRBD1 (5 bases). Judging by the DNA end, TRBJ2-7 fits better; the J call may be wrong. Germline CDR1 LGHNA, CDR2 YNFKEQ. The CDR3 covers 16 residues. The CDR3 bases are TGTGCCAGCAGCCAAGAAGGGCAGGGTGGATCCTACGAGCAGTACTTC. Translating it yields CASSQEGQGGSYEQYF.

The chain joins TRBV4-2 to TRBJ2-3; D unclear. In germline, CDR1 is LGHNA, CDR2 YNFKEQ. This CDR3 is 14 amino acids long. The V end was cut by 0 bases, the J end by 2 bases, with 6 bases between. The CDR3 coding sequence is TGTGCCAGCAGCCAAGATCGGTTCACAGATACGCAGTATTTT. Translated: CASSQDRFTDTQYF.

This chain connects TRBV28 to TRBJ2-1, with 10 bases fitting TRBD2. J was trimmed by 4 bases and V by 7 bases; bases with no gene match: 4. This CDR3 is built from 14 residues. Germline V gene lookup returns CDR1 MDHEN and CDR2 SYDVKM. The DNA for the CDR3 is TGTGCCAGCAAACCTAGCGGGAGTTACAATGAGCAGTTCTTC. Its translation is CASKPSGSYNEQFF.

The genes are TRBV30 and TRBJ2-7; 7 bases are shared with TRBD2. This CDR3 is 13 amino acids long. The V and J ends lost 3 bases and 7 bases, in that order; junction bases with no gene match: 9. CDR1 GTSNPN and CDR2 SVGIG come from the germline V gene (reference sequence). The CDR3 DNA reads as TGTGCCTGGAGATCCAGCGGGGCGGGGGAGCAGTACTTC. Its translation is CAWRSSGAGEQYF. The variable domain in full, completed from reference TRBV30 and TRBJ2-7, reads SQTIHQWPATLVQPVGSPLSLECTVEGTSNPNLYWYRQAAGRGLQLLFYSVGIGQISSEVPQNLSASRPQDRQFILSSKKLLLSDSGFYLCAWRSSGAGEQYFGPGTRLTVT.

V is TRBV6-5 and J is TRBJ2-7, with a weak D call TRBD1 (6 bases). This CDR3 is built from 16 residues. The germline V gene encodes CDR1 MNHEY and CDR2 SVGAGI. Trimming stripped 2 bases from V and 3 bases from J, with 17 bases between. The CDR3 is CASSYTGYREDYEQYF. The CDR3 DNA reads TGTGCCAGCAGTTACACGGGGTACAGGGAAGACTACGAGCAGTACTTC.

This chain uses TRBV6-5 with TRBJ2-3; D call uncertain. This CDR3 has 15 amino acids. V gave up 0 bases and J gave up 5 bases, with 12 bases separating them. The V gene's germline CDR1 is MNHEY and CDR2 SVGAGI. This CDR3 is CASSYSGASGDTQYF. The CDR3 nucleotides are TGTGCCAGCAGTTACTCGGGTGCCTCGGGAGATACGCAGTATTTT.

This clone has only one observation. The gene calls are TRBV18 and TRBJ2-3; 9 bases line up with TRBD2. V lost 3 bases to trimming and J lost 1 base; unmatched junction nucleotides: 5. The CDR3 consists of 16 residues. Germline assignment: CDR1 KGHSH and CDR2 LQKENI. For the CDR3, the DNA is TGTGCCAGCTCACCGTCCGCTAGCGGGGGCACAGATACGCAGTATTTT. It yields the protein CASSPSASGGTDTQYF.

The chain has TRBV29-1 and TRBJ1-2, with 11 bases that match TRBD1. With V trimmed by 7 bases and J by 8 bases, 6 bases remained unmatched. CDR1 is SQVTM, CDR2 ANQGSEA, per germline. The CDR3 is made up of 12 amino acids. This CDR3 is CSGRTGGLGYTF. The CDR3 DNA is TGCAGCGGGCGGACAGGGGGCTTGGGCTACACCTTC. Full variable domain (rest looked up from reference TRBV29-1 and TRBJ1-2): SAVISQKPSRDICQRGTSLTIQCQVDSQVTMMFWYRQQPGQSLTLIATANQGSEATYESGFVIDKFPISRPNLTFSTLTVSNMSPEDSSIYLCSGRTGGLGYTFGSGTRLTVV.

This clone was seen a handful of times. The chain carries TRBV5-1 and TRBJ1-6; TRBD1 agrees at 8 bases. Germline assignment: CDR1 SGHRS and CDR2 YFSETQ. V trimming: 4 bases; J trimming: 0 bases; junction bases outside the gene matches: 9. The CDR3 length is 18 residues. In DNA, the CDR3 is TGCGCCAGCAGCATGGGACAGGTTGGGCGCTCCTATAATTCACCCCTCCACTTT. Its protein is CASSMGQVGRSYNSPLHF.

This clone was counted between two and nine times. In DNA form, the CDR3 reads TGTGCCAGTAGTTTCCGGACAGGGGAATGGGGGAGCTACGAGCAGTACTTC. It yields the protein CASSFRTGEWGSYEQYF. The J gene is TRBJ2-7, the V gene TRBV19, with 9 nucleotides matching TRBD1. Germline CDR1 reads LNHDA; CDR2 reads SQIVND (reference sequence). The CDR3 is 17 residues long. V shed 5 bases and J 3 bases; nucleotides not matched to a gene: 14. The variable domain in full, completed from reference TRBV19 and TRBJ2-7, reads DGGITQSPKYLFRKEGQNVTLSCEQNLNHDAMYWYRQDPGQGLRLIYYSQIVNDFQKGDIAEGYSVSREKKESFPLTVTSAQKNPTAFYLCASSFRTGEWGSYEQYFGPGTRLTVT.

The chain recombines TRBV11-3 with TRBJ2-1; 7 nucleotides line up with TRBD2. V shed 5 bases, J shed 6 bases, and the junction held 7 bases outside the gene matches. The germline V gene has CDR1 SGHNT and CDR2 YENEEA. This CDR3 is 14 amino acids long. CDR3 in DNA: TGTGCCAGCAGCCATAGGGGCGGGAGCAATGAGCAGTTCTTC. Residues: CASSHRGGSNEQFF.

DNA of the CDR3: TGTGCCAGCAGCGTGCTACCGCAGGAGGGAGATACGCAGTATTTT. Amino acid sequence: CASSVLPQEGDTQYF. The V and J genes are TRBV7-9 and TRBJ2-3; weak D call: TRBD2 (6 bases). CDR1 and CDR2 from the germline V gene are SEHNR and FQNEAQ (reference sequence). This CDR3 has 15 residues. V gave up 5 bases and J gave up 5 bases, with 17 bases separating them.

A few counts support this clone. The chain employs TRBV11-3 and TRBJ1-5; tentatively, D is TRBD1 (5 bases). This CDR3 spans 15 amino acids. V was pared by 5 bases and J by 5 bases, with 16 bases between. Germline values: CDR1 SGHNT, CDR2 YENEEA. The CDR3 protein is CASSVAGGSDQPQHF. The DNA for the CDR3 is TGTGCCAGCAGCGTAGCCGGGGGGTCCGATCAGCCCCAGCATTTT.

V usage is TRBV29-1 and J usage is TRBJ1-2; possibly TRBD1 for D (5 bases). Trimming removed 7 bases from V and 3 bases from J, with 15 bases in between. The CDR3 totals 13 residues. CDR1 is SQVTM and CDR2 is ANQGSEA in the germline V gene. CDR3 nucleotide sequence: TGCAGCGCCCGGACCGGGACTGACTATGGCTACACCTTC. Its protein product is CSARTGTDYGYTF.

CDR3 sequence: CASSVSGTSHNEQFF. The CDR3 bases are TGTGCCAGCAGCGTTTCCGGGACTAGCCACAATGAGCAGTTCTTC. J is TRBJ2-1 and V is TRBV9; 9 bases are a match to TRBD2. V was clipped by 2 bases and J by 5 bases; unmatched bases: 5. The CDR3 spans 15 residues. Germline lookup yields CDR1 SGDLS and CDR2 YYNGEE.

CDR3 sequence (DNA): TGTGCCAGCAGCACCGGACAGGGCCCCTCTGGAAACACCATATATTTT. Translating it yields CASSTGQGPSGNTIYF. V is TRBV5-4 and J is TRBJ1-3; 8 positions agree with TRBD1. Germline trimming cut 4 bases from V and 0 bases from J; bases unmatched to any gene: 6. The germline CDR1 and CDR2 sequences are SGHNT and YYREEE (reference sequence). This CDR3 has 16 residues. The full variable domain, its missing parts supplied by reference TRBV5-4 and TRBJ1-3, is ETGVTQSPTHLIKTRGQQVTLRCSSQSGHNTVSWYQQALGQGPQFIFQYYREEENGRGNFPPRFSGLQFPNYSSELNVNALELDDSALYLCASSTGQGPSGNTIYFGEGSWLTVV.

This chain links TRBV27 with TRBJ2-1, with a weak D call TRBD2 (5 bases). V was trimmed by 5 bases and J by 2 bases, leaving 22 bases between them. Germline values: CDR1 MNHEY, CDR2 SMNVEV (reference sequence). The CDR3 is 18 amino acids. CDR3 in amino acids: CASSPSTPGSKAYNEQFF. The CDR3 nucleotides read TGTGCCAGCAGTCCTTCCACTCCGGGGTCTAAAGCCTACAATGAGCAGTTCTTC.

V is TRBV5-1 and J is TRBJ2-5; D uncertain. The germline CDR1 and CDR2 sequences are SGHRS and YFSETQ. Trimming removed 3 bases from V and 2 bases from J, with 14 bases in between. The CDR3 is made up of 15 amino acids. The CDR3 nucleotides read TGCGCCAGCAGCTCCACGGATAGACTTCAAGAGACCCAGTACTTC. It yields the protein CASSSTDRLQETQYF.